This TCR beta chain was sequenced during a study of CD8 T cells in ankylosing spondylitis. General observations from the study: Relatively rare in peripheral blood, disease-linked clones were also CD8+.

Preparation of TCR beta libraries was done by quantitative 5'-RACE with molecular barcodes. TCRdb processed the 5' RACE reads anew with MiXCR; each CDR3 protein has one entry. The table lists under 250,000 distinct CDR3 sequences, about 10% of them singletons. Per germline, CDR1 SEHNR and CDR2 FQNEAQ (reference sequence). V was pared by 5 bases and J by 7 bases, with 11 bases between. The CDR3 extends over 13 amino acids. Notes on this clonotype: Its specificity is not known. A much more abundant neighbour one base away suggests this may be a read error.

This receptor was identified in a male donor with ankylosing spondylitis or in good health (not recorded which). Source material: blood, either unsorted or a sorted T cell fraction (not recorded which). V gene TRBV7-9 combines with J gene TRBJ2-2; D gene uncertain. The CDR3 sequence: CASSGGLVGELFF. The CDR3, as DNA: TGTGCCAGCAGCGGTGGGTTGGTCGGGGAGCTGTTTTTT.